This T cell receptor (beta chain) was recorded in a study of early T cells in non-severe SARS-CoV-2 infection. Study observations and caveats: VDJdb matches were skewed toward anti-spike CD8 T cell responses.

This clonotype was seen more than once but under ten times. Its antigen is not identified. The TCR library protocol was used to attach unique molecular identifiers. These identifiers were attached to individual cDNA molecules. Using its own MiXCR run on the 5' RACE reads, TCRdb lists one record per CDR3 protein. The repertoire has tens of thousands of distinct CDR3 sequences, roughly a tenth of them found once; the top ten carry 8.6%. This clonotype was sampled from an adult who was a healthcare worker with PCR-confirmed SARS-CoV-2 infection or an uninfected control (not recorded which). The sequenced sample consisted of whole blood.

CDR3 DNA: TGTGCCAGCAGTTTAGCCACAGGGGTTGATACGCAGTATTTT. It encodes CASSLATGVDTQYF. The chain recombines TRBV27 with TRBJ2-3; 7 bases line up with TRBD1. Germline V gives CDR1 MNHEY, CDR2 SMNVEV (reference sequence). The CDR3 sequence is 14 residues long. Losses at the gene ends were 2 bases for V and 6 bases for J; bases not matched to a gene: 5.